The 16 T cell receptor beta chains below were found in one sample sequenced in a study of T cells after yellow fever vaccination. TCRdb reanalysed the 5' RACE reads using MiXCR and keeps one entry per CDR3 protein. The sample shows about 350,000 distinct CDR3 sequences, around 12% of them seen only once. The specimen was CD4+ T cells sorted from PBMCs, collected 15 days after the yellow fever booster vaccination. These TCRs come from a man aged 18 to 29 who received the YFV17D yellow fever vaccine.

This clonotype was counted many times. The chain links TRBV7-2 to TRBJ1-4; D might be TRBD1 (6 bases). Germline CDR1 reads SGHTA; CDR2 reads FQGNSA. There are 17 residues in the CDR3. Trimming stripped 1 base from V and 8 bases from J, with 20 bases between. CDR3 residues: CASSLGISAQGVEKLFF. CDR3 sequence (DNA): TGTGCCAGCAGCTTAGGTATTAGTGCACAGGGAGTGGAAAAACTGTTTTTT.

This clonotype was seen only a few times. The chain recombines TRBV5-1 with TRBJ2-4, with D possibly being TRBD1 (8 bases). CDR3 length: 14 amino acids. Germline V gives CDR1 SGHRS, CDR2 YFSETQ. The germline V and J ends were trimmed by 4 bases and 6 bases, with 14 bases remaining between them. This CDR3 is CASSPNRGGNIQYF. As DNA, the CDR3 is TGCGCCAGCAGCCCCAACAGGGGGGGAAACATTCAGTACTTC.

This clonotype was seen a few times. This chain joins TRBV6-2 or TRBV6-3 and TRBJ1-1; D call uncertain. The CDR3 is 12 residues long. The germline V gene encodes CDR1 MNHEY and CDR2 SVGEGT. Trimming cost V 5 bases and J 12 bases, with 16 bases left between them. DNA for the CDR3: TGTGCCAGCAGTAGGAGATACCGGTATCCTTTCTTT. It is translated as CASSRRYRYPFF.

CDR3: CASSQINTQYF. CDR3 DNA sequence: TGTGCCAGCAGCCAAATTAATACGCAGTATTTT. The chain combines TRBV7-2 with TRBJ2-3; D is undetermined. Trimming left V 5 bases short and J 7 bases short, with 7 bases between. CDR1 is SGHTA, CDR2 FQGNSA, per germline. CDR3 length: 11 residues.

This clonotype has just one count. The genes are TRBV4-1 and TRBJ2-6; D tentatively reads TRBD1 or TRBD2 (5 bases each). The germline CDR1 and CDR2 sequences are MGHRA and YSYEKL. The CDR3 loop spans 15 amino acids. The V and J ends lost 11 bases and 3 bases respectively, with 17 bases between them. CDR3 nucleotide sequence: TGCGCCTGCGGACGGGGCTCTGGTGGGGCCAACGTCCTGACTTTC. Translating gives CACGRGSGGANVLTF.

This chain links TRBV5-6 with TRBJ2-1; D perhaps matches TRBD2 (6 bases). Per the germline V gene, CDR1 is SGHDT and CDR2 is YYEEEE. The CDR3 covers 15 residues. Trimming took 4 bases from V and 0 from J, leaving 11 bases between them. The CDR3 is CASSGGTLSYNEQFF. The CDR3 region has the DNA TGTGCCAGCAGCGGCGGGACTCTCTCCTACAATGAGCAGTTCTTC.

Ten or more counts support this clonotype. The rearrangement joins TRBV5-1 to TRBJ2-4; D possibly matches TRBD1 or TRBD2 (5 bases each). This CDR3 region has 14 residues. The germline gives CDR1 SGHRS, CDR2 YFSETQ. The V gene lost 7 bases and the J gene lost 3 bases, with 14 bases spanning the gap. The CDR3: CASRSGLGKNIQYF. CDR3 in DNA: TGCGCCAGCCGATCGGGGCTAGGCAAAAACATTCAGTACTTC.

This clonotype has just a few counts. The chain uses TRBV7-2 and TRBJ2-3; tentatively, D is TRBD1 (5 bases). V was pared by 5 bases and J by 0 bases, with 12 bases between. Germline V gene data show CDR1 as SGHTA and CDR2 as FQGNSA. The CDR3 runs 15 residues. This CDR3 reads CASSPWGGSTDTQYF. CDR3 sequence (DNA): TGTGCCAGCAGCCCCTGGGGCGGCAGCACAGATACGCAGTATTTT.

There are many counts of this clonotype. V and J are TRBV4-3 and TRBJ2-3; D gene ambiguous. Germline assignment: CDR1 LGHNA and CDR2 YSLEER. The CDR3 has 15 residues. The ends were cut back, 1 base at V and 7 bases at J, with 15 bases in the middle. The CDR3: CASSQVLQRGNTQYF. DNA for the CDR3: TGCGCCAGCAGCCAAGTCCTCCAGAGAGGAAATACGCAGTATTTT.

This chain uses TRBV7-2 with TRBJ2-2, with TRBD1 matching 9 bases. This CDR3 has 13 residues. In germline, CDR1 is SGHTA, CDR2 FQGNSA. V shed 8 bases, J shed 6 bases, and the junction held 4 bases outside the gene matches. Here the CDR3 reads CASRDRVAGELFF. DNA for the CDR3: TGTGCCAGCCGGGACAGGGTTGCCGGGGAGCTGTTTTTT.

This clonotype was observed a handful of times. CDR3 nucleotide sequence: TGTGCTAGTGGGAGGGGTATCACTGAAGCTTTCTTT. Translating gives CASGRGITEAFF. This sequence joins TRBV12-5 and TRBJ1-1, with D possibly TRBD1 on 5 matching bases. The CDR3 spans 12 residues. Deletions cut 6 bases from V and 4 bases from J, with 9 bases between. Per germline, CDR1 LGHNT and CDR2 FRNRAP.

The chain employs TRBV6-2 or TRBV6-3 and TRBJ2-1, with 7 bases matching TRBD2. The CDR3 is 15 residues long. V gave up 3 bases and J gave up 5 bases; unmatched junction bases: 7. Germline V gene data show CDR1 as MNHEY and CDR2 as SVGEGT. CDR3 DNA: TGTGCCAGCAGTTATATGGGGACTATCAACAATGAGCAGTTCTTC. Protein product: CASSYMGTINNEQFF.

This clonotype has just a few counts. This chain links TRBV10-3 with TRBJ2-7, with 9 bases aligning to TRBD1. There are 17 residues in the CDR3. V lost 8 bases, J lost 4 bases, and 18 bases stayed unmatched. Germline CDR1 reads ENHRY; CDR2 reads SYGVKD. DNA of the CDR3: TGTGCCATCTGGGACAGGGTGAGAGTCAAGTCCGCTTACGAGCAGTACTTC. It codes for CAIWDRVRVKSAYEQYF.

The chain links TRBV7-2 to TRBJ1-6, with TRBD1 identical over 7 bases. The CDR3 length is 15 residues. CDR1 and CDR2 from the germline V gene are SGHTA and FQGNSA. V lost 5 bases to trimming and J lost 9 bases; unmatched junction nucleotides: 10. CDR3 in DNA: TGTGCCAGCAGCCCCGAGGGGCCAGGGGGTTCACCCCTCCACTTT. Translating it yields CASSPEGPGGSPLHF.

This clonotype was counted only a few times. The chain recombines TRBV4-3 with TRBJ1-2; D is ambiguous. V was shortened by 0 bases and J by 13 bases, with 15 bases between the two germline ends. Germline V gene data show CDR1 as LGHNA and CDR2 as YSLEER. There are 13 residues in the CDR3. The CDR3 region is CASSQDRAVFCTF. The CDR3 DNA reads TGCGCCAGCAGCCAAGATAGGGCCGTATTTTGCACCTTC.

The table lists this clonotype with a few counts. This rearrangement joins TRBV5-1 to TRBJ2-7, with TRBD2 matching 7 bases. The CDR3 sequence is 14 residues long. V lost 4 bases and J lost 5; bases outside the gene matches: 9. Germline loops: CDR1 SGHRS, CDR2 YFSETQ. The CDR3 spells CASSPRGGNDEQYF. CDR3 DNA sequence: TGCGCCAGCAGCCCGAGGGGAGGGAACGACGAGCAGTACTTC.